A single sample is the source of the 6 T cell receptor beta chains below, sequenced in a study of blood T cell repertoires in COVID-19. Using immunoSEQ multiplex PCR, the repertoire was profiled, and TCRdb retains in-frame clones only, with some absent. The sample holds some 96,000 clones; almost 80% are singletons and the top ten take over 10%. Sequenced material: peripheral blood. These receptors all come from an older woman with acute or convalescent COVID-19.

This chain joins TRBV7-2 and TRBJ2-1; a possible D gene is TRBD2 (7 bases). Germline V CDR1 and CDR2: SGHTA, FQGNSA. This CDR3 is 16 amino acids long. V lost 3 bases to trimming and J lost 9 bases, with 21 bases between them. CDR3 region: CASSFLSGGRGGEQFF. Here the CDR3 DNA reads TGTGCCAGCAGCTTTCTTAGCGGCGGAAGGGGGGGTGAGCAGTTCTTC.

This rearrangement joins TRBV7-9 to TRBJ2-7; 7 nucleotides line up with TRBD1. Germline V gene data show CDR1 as SEHNR and CDR2 as FQNEAQ (reference sequence). The CDR3 is 15 amino acids. V lost 6 bases and J lost 1; bases outside the gene matches: 9. CDR3 bases: TGTGCCAGCAGATCCGGGACAGCTGGATCCTACGAGCAGTACGTC. This encodes CASRSGTAGSYEQYV.

This clone was seen a handful of times. The CDR3 reads CASSFQGTEAFF. DNA for the CDR3: TGTGCCAGCAGTTTTCAGGGCACTGAAGCTTTCTTT. The genes are TRBV12-3 or TRBV12-4 and TRBJ1-1; the D gene is possibly TRBD1 (5 bases). Trimming removed 3 bases from V and 4 bases from J, with 6 bases in between. The CDR3 contains 12 residues.

The genes are TRBV28 and TRBJ2-7, with D possibly TRBD2 on 5 matching bases. With 3 bases removed from V and 2 bases from J, the gap between germline ends came to 14 bases. The CDR3 is 15 amino acids. Germline loops: CDR1 MDHEN, CDR2 SYDVKM. The CDR3 protein is CASSFRTATPYEQYV. The CDR3 coding sequence is TGTGCCAGCAGTTTTCGGACTGCCACTCCCTACGAGCAGTACGTC.

V is TRBV2 and J is TRBJ2-1; D might be TRBD2 (6 bases). CDR1 is SNHLY, CDR2 FYNNEI, per germline. V lost 8 bases to trimming and J lost 5 bases, with 13 bases between them. The CDR3 covers 13 residues. CDR3 sequence reads: CASVSAGHNEQFF. In nucleotides, the CDR3 is TGTGCCAGCGTGTCTGCGGGGCACAATGAGCAGTTCTTC.

CDR3 DNA: TGCAGTGCTAGTTACCAGGCCAATTCACCCCTCCACTTT. As protein: CSASYQANSPLHF. The chain carries TRBV20-1 and TRBJ1-6; D not certain. This CDR3 is 13 amino acids long. Per germline, CDR1 DFQATT and CDR2 SNEGSKA (reference sequence). The germline V and J ends were trimmed by 3 bases and 7 bases, with 10 bases remaining between them.